A selection of T cell receptor beta chains follows, all from one sample in a study of T cell responses to AZD1222 COVID-19 vaccine. Sequencing was performed with immunoSEQ multiplex PCR; in TCRdb, only in-frame clones are kept and a portion is missing. Of approximately 170,000 clones in the sample, 85% to 95% were seen once. The sequenced sample was peripheral blood, obtained on day 0 of AZD1222 vaccination. All receptors derive from an adult in good health. CDR3s include the opening cysteine and the closing phenylalanine or tryptophan. A D gene is named only where the DNA matches it firmly. A row's size may be missing; if present it is once, few, many or a size class.

>-|TRBV19|TRBJ1-1|-
TGTGCCAGTACCATCAGGAGGGACTTGAACACTGAAGCTTTCTTT
CASTIRRDLNTEAFF
>-|TRBV5-6|TRBJ2-7|-
TGTGCCAGCAGCTTGCCAGGTCCAAGCGAGCAGTACTTC
CASSLPGPSEQYF
>-|TRBV11-2|TRBJ2-7|-
TGTGCCAGCAGCTCGGGACCGATTAGCTCCTACGAGCAGTACTTC
CASSSGPISSYEQYF
>once|TRBV12-3/TRBV12-4|TRBJ1-1|-
TGTGCCAGCAGTTTCCGGGTGAGCACTGAAGCTTTCTTT
CASSFRVSTEAFF
>-|TRBV6-4|TRBJ1-1|-
TGTGCCAGCAGTGCCTCGTTTGGGAACGCTGAAGCTTTCTTT
CASSASFGNAEAFF
>once|TRBV5-8|TRBJ1-5|-
TGTGCCAGCAGCTTGTATTCAAGGCCGATCAATCAGCCCCAGCATTTT
CASSLYSRPINQPQHF
>-|TRBV2|TRBJ1-1|-
TGTGCCAGCAGTGCACCACAACCCGGCGGAGCTTTCTTT
CASSAPQPGGAFF
>-|TRBV7-9|TRBJ2-5|-
TGTGCCAGCAGCCCCTTCCAGGCCGGAGAGACCCAGTACTTC
CASSPFQAGETQYF
>once|TRBV5-6|TRBJ1-2|-
TGTGCCAGCAGCTTGGCCGTTCTGGGGGATGGCTATGGCTACACCTTC
CASSLAVLGDGYGYTF
>-|TRBV5-6|TRBJ2-7|-
TGTGCCAGCAGCTTGGAGGGGACGGCGACCTACGAGCAGTACTTC
CASSLEGTATYEQYF
>-|TRBV4-2|TRBJ1-4|TRBD1
TGTGCCAGCAGCCAAAAAGCTTCAGGGGGCGCATTAGAAAAACTGTTTTTT
CASSQKASGGALEKLFF
>-|TRBV2|TRBJ1-1|-
TGTGCCAGCAGTGGAGCGGGGAACACTGAAGCTTTCTTT
CASSGAGNTEAFF
>-|TRBV19|TRBJ2-1|-
TGTGCCAGTACCCATAGCGGCTCGGGATACAATGAGCAGTTCTTC
CASTHSGSGYNEQFF
>once|TRBV19|TRBJ2-7|-
TGTGCCAGTAGTATTGACATCTCCTACGAGCAGTACTTC
CASSIDISYEQYF
>-|TRBV19|TRBJ2-7|-
TGTGCCAGCCGAGGGACGTCCTACGAGCAGTACTTC
CASRGTSYEQYF
>-|TRBV5-1|TRBJ2-3|TRBD1
TGCGCCAGCAGCTTGGGACAGGGGCTGGATACGCAGTATTTT
CASSLGQGLDTQYF
>-|TRBV7-2|TRBJ1-5|-
TGTGCCAGCAGCTTAGTGGGGGGTCAGCCCCAGCATTTT
CASSLVGGQPQHF
>once|TRBV6-5|TRBJ1-4|-
TGTGCCAGCAGTTACTCGGTCTGGCGGACTAATGAAAAACTGTTTTTT
CASSYSVWRTNEKLFF
>-|TRBV30|TRBJ1-6|-
TGTGCCTGGACCCCGACAGTGGGCGATAATTCACCCCTCCACTTT
CAWTPTVGDNSPLHF
>-|TRBV4-1|TRBJ2-7|-
TGCGCCAGCAGCCAAGTCCGGGAGCTCGAGCAGTACTTC
CASSQVRELEQYF
>-|TRBV28|TRBJ1-2|-
TGTGCCAGCAGTACCGGTGGGGTAGGCTATGGCTACACCTTC
CASSTGGVGYGYTF
>-|TRBV7-2|TRBJ2-1|TRBD2
TGTGCCAGCAGCTTTCTAGCGGCTGAGCAGTTCTTC
CASSFLAAEQFF
>-|TRBV4-1|TRBJ2-1|TRBD2
TGCGCCAGCAGCCAACGGACTAGCGGGGCGAGCTCCTACAATGAGCAGTTCTTC
CASSQRTSGASSYNEQFF
>-|TRBV10-3|TRBJ1-5|-
TGTGCCATCTCCCCTGGAGGCCTTAGCAATCAGCCCCAGCATTTT
CAISPGGLSNQPQHF
>-|TRBV2|TRBJ2-7|-
TGTGCCAGCAGTGACGGACTCTACGAGCAGTACTTC
CASSDGLYEQYF
>-|TRBV6-2/TRBV6-3|TRBJ1-5|-
TGTGCCAGCAGTTACGGCAGATCCATTAGCAATCAGCCCCAGCATTTT
CASSYGRSISNQPQHF
>few|TRBV6-1|TRBJ1-1|-
TGTGCCAGCAGTGAATTTGAAGGAACTGAAGCTTTCTTT
CASSEFEGTEAFF
>-|TRBV7-9|TRBJ2-1|-
TGTGCCAGCAGCTTGGCCCGGGACCCCGGGGGTGCTGAGCAGTTCTTC
CASSLARDPGGAEQFF
>-|TRBV6-5|TRBJ1-2|-
TGTGCCAGCATGTTAGGGGGAGGGGGCTACACCTTC
CASMLGGGGYTF
>few|TRBV7-9|TRBJ1-2|-
TGTGCCAGCAGCTTAATGTCCAGCTCGGGGCAGGGGAGCTATGGCTACACCTTC
CASSLMSSSGQGSYGYTF
>-|TRBV6-5|TRBJ1-3|TRBD1
TGTGCCAGCAGTTACGTCGTGGACAGGGCTGGAAACACCATATATTTT
CASSYVVDRAGNTIYF
>-|TRBV6-5|TRBJ1-4|-
TGTGCCAGCAGGGGGCTGAACCTGGAAAAACTGTTTTTT
CASRGLNLEKLFF
>-|TRBV28|TRBJ1-2|-
TGTGCCAGCAGTCCCGGAGCTAACTATGGCTACACCTTC
CASSPGANYGYTF
>-|TRBV18|TRBJ1-1|-
TGTGCCAGACCCAGGGGTGCGGCAATTAACACTGAAGCTTTCTTT
CARPRGAAINTEAFF
>-|TRBV18|TRBJ1-6|-
TGTGCCAGCTCACCCGTGGGTTCCGATTCACCCCTCCACTTT
CASSPVGSDSPLHF
>-|TRBV27|TRBJ2-1|-
TGTGCCAGCAGTAGGACAGCCAATGAGCAGTTCTTC
CASSRTANEQFF
>-|TRBV5-1|TRBJ1-2|-
TGCGCCAGCAGCTTGGGGGACGTAGATGTATATGGCTACACCTTC
CASSLGDVDVYGYTF
>-|TRBV6-5|TRBJ2-1|-
TGTGCCAGCTCAGGACAGCCCCTCTCCAATGAGCAGTTCTTC
CASSGQPLSNEQFF
>once|TRBV6-1|TRBJ1-2|TRBD1
TGTGCCAGCAGTGAACCGGGACAGGCGAGCCCACTTGATGGCTACACCTTC
CASSEPGQASPLDGYTF
>-|TRBV18|TRBJ1-1|-
TGTGCCAGCTCACCGGACGGACAGATGAACACTGAAGCTTTCTTT
CASSPDGQMNTEAFF
>-|TRBV18|TRBJ1-2|TRBD1
TGTGCCAGCTCACCTCCGGGACAGGAGATTTATGGCTACACCTTC
CASSPPGQEIYGYTF
>few|TRBV6-2/TRBV6-3|TRBJ1-1|TRBD1
TGTGCCAGCAGCCCAGGGGGCGCGGGGAACACTGAAGCTTTCTTT
CASSPGGAGNTEAFF
>-|TRBV6-5|TRBJ1-1|-
TGTGCCAGCAGTCAACAAATGGGGGGGGCTGAAGCTTTCTTT
CASSQQMGGAEAFF
>-|TRBV19|TRBJ1-2|-
TGTGCCAGTAGTATCCGGGGGGCGCGTGGCTACACCTTC
CASSIRGARGYTF
>-|TRBV18|TRBJ1-1|TRBD1
TGTGCCAGCTCACAGGGACAGGTGAACACTGAAGCTTTCTTT
CASSQGQVNTEAFF
>few|TRBV5-8|TRBJ2-1|TRBD2
TGTGCCAGCAGCTTGGGCCTAGATGGACTAGCCTTTTACAATGAGCAGTTCTTC
CASSLGLDGLAFYNEQFF
>-|TRBV3-1/TRBV3-2|TRBJ2-2|TRBD2
TGTGCCAGCAGCCAAGCTAGCGGGGGGTCCACCGGGGAGCTGTTTTTT
CASSQASGGSTGELFF
>-|TRBV5-1|TRBJ2-7|-
TGCGCCAGCAGCTCCCGGACAGAACTCGAGCAGTACTTC
CASSSRTELEQYF
>-|TRBV7-2|TRBJ1-1|TRBD1
TGTGCCAGCAGCCCACGACAGGGTACGACTGAAGCTTTCTTT
CASSPRQGTTEAFF
>-|TRBV10-2|TRBJ2-7|-
TGCGCCAGCAGCCTGGGGGCCGCCTACGAGCAGTACTTC
CASSLGAAYEQYF
>-|TRBV2|TRBJ1-5|-
TGTGCCAGCAGTGATGAGGGTCGTGGTCAGCCCCAGCATTTT
CASSDEGRGQPQHF